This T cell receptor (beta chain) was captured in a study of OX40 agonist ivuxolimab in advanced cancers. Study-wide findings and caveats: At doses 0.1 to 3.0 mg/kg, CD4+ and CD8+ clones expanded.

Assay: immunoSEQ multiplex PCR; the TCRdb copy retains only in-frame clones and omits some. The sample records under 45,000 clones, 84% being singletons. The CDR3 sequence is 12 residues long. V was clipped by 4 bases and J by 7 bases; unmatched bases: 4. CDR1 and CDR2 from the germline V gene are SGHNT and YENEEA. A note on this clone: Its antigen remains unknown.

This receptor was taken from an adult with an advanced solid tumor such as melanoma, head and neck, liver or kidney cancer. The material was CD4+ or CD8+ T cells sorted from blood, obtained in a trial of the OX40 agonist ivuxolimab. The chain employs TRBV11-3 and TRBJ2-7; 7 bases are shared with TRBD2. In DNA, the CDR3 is TGTGCCAGCAGCTCCCGGACTAGTGAGCAGTACTTC. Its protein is CASSSRTSEQYF.